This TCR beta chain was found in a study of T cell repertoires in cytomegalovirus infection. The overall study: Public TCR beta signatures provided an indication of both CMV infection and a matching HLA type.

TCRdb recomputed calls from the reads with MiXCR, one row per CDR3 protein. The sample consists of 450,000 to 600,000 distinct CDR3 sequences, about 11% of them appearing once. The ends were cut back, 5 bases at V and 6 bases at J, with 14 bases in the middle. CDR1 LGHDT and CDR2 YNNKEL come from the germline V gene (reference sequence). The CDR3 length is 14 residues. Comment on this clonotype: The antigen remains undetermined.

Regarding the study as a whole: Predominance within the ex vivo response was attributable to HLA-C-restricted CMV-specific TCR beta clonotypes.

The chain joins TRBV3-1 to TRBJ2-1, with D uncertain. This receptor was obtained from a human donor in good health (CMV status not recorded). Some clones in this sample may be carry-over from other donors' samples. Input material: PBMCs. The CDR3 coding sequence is TGTGCCAGCAGCTACCCGGGTCCCCCCAATGAGCAGTTCTTC. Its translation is CASSYPGPPNEQFF.